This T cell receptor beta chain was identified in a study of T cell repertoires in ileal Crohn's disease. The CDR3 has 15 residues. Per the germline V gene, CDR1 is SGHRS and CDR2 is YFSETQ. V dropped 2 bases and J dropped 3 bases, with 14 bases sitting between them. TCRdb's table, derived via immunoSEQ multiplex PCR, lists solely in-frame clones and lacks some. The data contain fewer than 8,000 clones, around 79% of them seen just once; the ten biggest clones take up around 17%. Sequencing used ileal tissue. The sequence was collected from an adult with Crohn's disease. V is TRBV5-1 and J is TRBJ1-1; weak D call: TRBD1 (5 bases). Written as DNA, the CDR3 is TGCGCCAGCAGCTTTGGGGCCTCGATGGACACTGAAGCTTTCTTT. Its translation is CASSFGASMDTEAFF.